These 18 T cell receptor beta chains originate from one sample sequenced in a study of T cell responses to AZD1222 COVID-19 vaccine. Sequencing was performed with immunoSEQ multiplex PCR; in TCRdb, only in-frame clones are kept and a portion is missing. The profile covers around 100,000 clones, with about 90% appearing a single time and about 4.8% taken by the ten largest. Here the sequenced sample was peripheral blood, taken on day 0 of AZD1222 vaccination. The receptor set was obtained from an adult in good health.

This chain links TRBV7-9 with TRBJ1-2; D unresolved. The germline gives CDR1 SEHNR, CDR2 FQNEAQ (reference sequence). Trimming pared 3 bases from V and 7 bases from J, leaving 12 bases between. The CDR3 length is 13 residues. The CDR3 region has the DNA TGTGCCAGCAGCTTTTCAGAGAATATTGGCTACACCTTC. It encodes CASSFSENIGYTF.

The chain links TRBV28 to TRBJ1-2; D unresolved. Germline CDR1 MDHEN, CDR2 SYDVKM. Trimming took 4 bases from V and 4 from J, leaving 7 bases between them. This CDR3 has 12 residues. CDR3 protein: CASSSEGYGYTF. The CDR3 coding sequence is TGTGCCAGCAGTTCTGAAGGCTATGGCTACACCTTC.

This clone is a singleton in its sample. The chain links TRBV13 to TRBJ1-3, with unresolved D. The V and J ends lost 5 bases and 0 bases respectively, with 14 bases between them. Germline V gene data show CDR1 as PRHDT and CDR2 as FYEKMQ (reference sequence). The CDR3 sequence is 16 residues long. CDR3 protein: CASSKDTRYSGNTIYF. The CDR3 DNA reads TGTGCCAGCAGCAAAGACACTAGGTACTCTGGAAACACCATATATTTT.

CDR3 in DNA: TGTGCCTGGAGTGGGCTGAACACTGAAGCTTTCTTT. It yields the protein CAWSGLNTEAFF. The chain carries TRBV30 and TRBJ1-1; D call uncertain. Between the trimmed V and J ends, which lost 1 base and 0 bases, there was a span of 3 bases. The CDR3 has 12 residues. From germline, CDR1 is GTSNPN and CDR2 SVGIG (reference sequence).

The gene calls are TRBV19 and TRBJ2-2, with D possibly matching TRBD2 (7 bases). Germline V gene data show CDR1 as LNHDA and CDR2 as SQIVND (reference sequence). Trimming stripped 7 bases from V and 4 bases from J, with 31 bases between. CDR3 length: 20 residues. CDR3 residues: CASTPAQWGGGRTGTGELFF. For the CDR3, the DNA is TGTGCCAGTACCCCCGCTCAGTGGGGCGGGGGCCGAACGGGCACCGGGGAGCTGTTTTTT.

The chain uses TRBV20-1 and TRBJ2-1; perhaps D is TRBD1 or TRBD2 (5 bases each). CDR1 DFQATT and CDR2 SNEGSKA come from the germline V gene (reference sequence). The CDR3 loop spans 14 amino acids. The germline V and J ends were trimmed by 3 bases and 6 bases, with 15 bases remaining between them. The CDR3 sequence is CSASVGTRSNEQFF. For the CDR3, the DNA is TGCAGTGCTAGTGTCGGGACGCGAAGCAATGAGCAGTTCTTC.

The count of this clone is one. The rearrangement uses TRBV29-1 and TRBJ1-1, with 7 nucleotides matching TRBD1. The V gene's germline CDR1 is SQVTM and CDR2 ANQGSEA. CDR3 length: 14 amino acids. CDR3 sequence: CTVWQGGMNTEAFF. The CDR3 DNA sequence: TGCACAGTCTGGCAGGGGGGTATGAACACTGAAGCTTTCTTT.

The CDR3 DNA reads TGTGCCAGCAGTTCCTCCCCGGGGACCTCTCAGCAGTACTTC. Its translation is CASSSSPGTSQQYF. The genes are TRBV27 and TRBJ2-7; either TRBD1 or TRBD2 may fit D (5 bases each). The germline V and J ends were trimmed by 4 bases and 8 bases, with 18 bases remaining between them. CDR3 length: 14 amino acids. CDR1 and CDR2 from the germline V gene are MNHEY and SMNVEV (reference sequence).

The chain is built from TRBV20-1 and TRBJ1-2, with D perhaps matching TRBD1 (6 bases). The CDR3 has 11 amino acids. Germline CDR1 is DFQATT and CDR2 is SNEGSKA (reference sequence). V was clipped by 1 base and J by 7 bases, with 7 bases between them. CDR3 in amino acids: CSARARGGYTF. The CDR3 DNA reads TGCAGTGCTAGAGCCAGGGGTGGCTACACCTTC.

This sequence joins TRBV27 and TRBJ1-5, with 8 positions matching TRBD1. In germline, CDR1 is MNHEY, CDR2 SMNVEV (reference sequence). This CDR3 spans 14 amino acids. The V and J ends lost 6 bases and 7 bases, in that order; junction bases with no gene match: 8. CDR3 nucleotide sequence: TGTGCCAGCAGATGGACAGGGCATGGACAGCCCCAGCATTTT. It codes for CASRWTGHGQPQHF.

The V call is TRBV6-5, the J call TRBJ1-6; D ambiguous. Germline CDR1 reads MNHEY; CDR2 reads SVGAGI. The CDR3 loop spans 14 amino acids. Trimming pared 5 bases from V and 3 bases from J, leaving 8 bases between. The CDR3 here is CASSPRDYNSPLHF. The CDR3 DNA reads as TGTGCCAGCAGTCCCCGGGACTATAATTCACCCCTCCACTTT.

This clone is a singleton in its sample. V is TRBV2 and J is TRBJ1-3; perhaps TRBD1 as D (6 bases). The CDR3 covers 15 residues. Deletions cut 7 bases from V and 0 bases from J, with 13 bases between. The V gene's germline CDR1 is SNHLY and CDR2 FYNNEI. CDR3 sequence: CASKDRLFSGNTIYF. The CDR3 DNA follows: TGTGCCAGCAAGGACAGATTGTTCTCTGGAAACACCATATATTTT.

V and J are TRBV7-9 and TRBJ1-3; TRBD1 might be the D (6 bases). With 5 bases removed from V and 2 bases from J, the gap between germline ends came to 19 bases. The CDR3 extends over 17 amino acids. Germline V gene data show CDR1 as SEHNR and CDR2 as FQNEAQ (reference sequence). The CDR3 nucleotides are TGTGCCAGCAGCGCGCTAATTGGGGGCGGCCCTGGAAACACCATATATTTT. It codes for CASSALIGGGPGNTIYF.

There are a few counts of this clone. A read error may account for a junction end that differs from germline. The rearrangement uses TRBV29-1 and TRBJ2-7; 10 positions match TRBD1. Per germline, CDR1 SQVTM and CDR2 ANQGSEA. The CDR3 has 13 amino acids. In DNA form, the CDR3 reads TGCAGCGCTGAAGGGACAGGGGCCTACGAGCAGTACTTC. Its translation is CSAEGTGAYEQYF.

The sample holds one count of this clone. CDR3: CASSLVGPGYGYTF. The CDR3 DNA sequence: TGTGCCAGCAGCCTGGTTGGGCCAGGCTATGGCTACACCTTC. V is TRBV5-5 and J is TRBJ1-2, with D uncertain. CDR3 length: 14 residues. The germline V and J ends were trimmed by 4 bases and 4 bases, with 14 bases remaining between them. Germline lookup yields CDR1 SGHKS and CDR2 YYEKEE (reference sequence).

This clone has just one count. This chain connects TRBV18 to TRBJ1-1, with TRBD1 as a possible D gene (6 bases). The CDR3 consists of 14 residues. The germline CDR1 and CDR2 sequences are KGHSH and LQKENI. V was pared by 6 bases and J by 2 bases, with 13 bases between. In DNA, the CDR3 is TGTGCCAGCTCCCGGGACACCCGAAACACTGAAGCTTTCTTT. This translates into CASSRDTRNTEAFF.

The sample holds one count of this clone. The J gene is TRBJ2-7, the V gene TRBV12-3 or TRBV12-4; tentatively, D is TRBD1 (5 bases). V was shortened by 6 bases and J by 1 base, with 10 bases between the two germline ends. The CDR3 covers 13 residues. CDR3 coding DNA: TGTGCCAGCAGCCGGACAACTTCCTACGAGCAGTACTTC. Residues: CASSRTTSYEQYF.

The chain links TRBV2 to TRBJ1-1; 8 nucleotides agree with TRBD1. This CDR3 is 16 amino acids long. Germline lookup yields CDR1 SNHLY and CDR2 FYNNEI. With 5 bases clipped from V and 0 bases from J, the junction kept 8 bases outside the gene matches. CDR3 region: CASSLRQGLVNTEAFF. In DNA form, the CDR3 reads TGTGCCAGCAGTCTTCGACAGGGGTTAGTGAACACTGAAGCTTTCTTT.